The 21 T cell receptor beta chains below all came from one sample that was sequenced in a study of CD8+CD57+ T cells in acquired aplastic anemia. All sequencing subjects had displayed CD8+CD57+ cell expansion on flow cytometry. Profiles of TCR beta VDJ and CDR3 were generated from a genomic DNA template. A single record per CDR3 protein comes from TCRdb applying MiXCR to the reads. The sample gives around 190,000 distinct CDR3 sequences, almost 50% of which show up once; 13% is in the top ten. Source material: sorted CD4+, CD8+, or CD8+CD57+ T cells (not recorded which) from PBMCs. These receptors were collected from a human donor with aplastic anemia.

Many counts were recorded for this clonotype. The gene calls are TRBV14 and TRBJ2-3; 8 bases map to TRBD2. The J segment lost 3 bases and the V segment lost 5 bases, leaving 7 bases of the junction unmatched. The CDR3 sequence is 15 residues long. Germline CDR1 SGHDN, CDR2 FVKESK. The CDR3, as DNA: TGTGCCAGCAGCGTCGGGGGGGGGCTTACAGATACGCAGTATTTT. Amino acids: CASSVGGGLTDTQYF. Full variable domain (rest looked up from reference TRBV14 and TRBJ2-3): EAGVTQFPSHSVIEKGQTVTLRCDPISGHDNLYWYRRVMGKEIKFLLHFVKESKQDESGMPNNRFLAERTGGTYSTLKVQPAELEDSGVYFCASSVGGGLTDTQYFGPGTRLTVL.

Remarks on this clonotype: A single base separates this from a much larger clone, so it may be a read error. The chain employs TRBV5-1 and TRBJ1-2; D gene ambiguous. Per the germline V gene, CDR1 is SGHRS and CDR2 is YFSETQ. With 4 bases removed from V and 3 bases from J, the gap between germline ends came to 16 bases. The CDR3 loop spans 15 amino acids. The CDR3 bases are TGCGCCAGCAGCCCGGGATCTGCGCCCCACTATGGCTACACCTTC. Translating gives CASSPGSAPHYGYTF.

The chain carries TRBV18 and TRBJ2-5; D remains unclear. The J call may be wrong; the DNA end is better matched by TRBJ2-7. The germline V gene has CDR1 KGHSH and CDR2 LQKENI. The CDR3 is 14 residues long. The CDR3 protein is CASSPSVSVYEQYF. CDR3 DNA sequence: TGTGCCAGCTCACCATCGGTATCGGTCTACGAGCAGTACTTC.

There are many counts of this clonotype. The V gene is TRBV9, the J gene TRBJ1-1; D ambiguous. This CDR3 is built from 15 residues. The germline V gene encodes CDR1 SGDLS and CDR2 YYNGEE. The germline V and J ends were trimmed by 1 base and 1 base, with 11 bases remaining between them. The CDR3 spells CASSVSHGGNTEAFF. CDR3 coding DNA: TGTGCCAGCAGCGTATCGCACGGCGGGAACACTGAAGCTTTCTTT.

The chain recombines TRBV24-1 with TRBJ2-5; D is unresolved. The CDR3 spans 11 residues. CDR1 and CDR2 from the germline V gene are KGHDR and SFDVKD. V dropped 3 bases and J dropped 4 bases, with 2 bases sitting between them. The CDR3, as DNA: TGTGCCACCAGTGATAGAGAGACCCAGTACTTC. This translates into CATSDRETQYF.

This sequence joins TRBV2 and TRBJ1-5; 10 bases agree with TRBD1. Germline V CDR1 and CDR2: SNHLY, FYNNEI. V lost 9 bases, J lost 2 bases, and 7 bases stayed unmatched. The CDR3 covers 15 residues. For the CDR3, the DNA is TGTGCCAGTCGAGTCGGGACAGGGGGCAATCAGCCCCAGCATTTT. Amino acids: CASRVGTGGNQPQHF.

This clonotype was detected a few times. The V and J genes are TRBV7-6 and TRBJ2-7; D is unclear. The CDR3 runs to 12 residues. Germline V gives CDR1 SGHVS, CDR2 FNYEAQ. V lost 3 bases, J lost 6 bases, and 9 bases lay in between. The CDR3 protein is CASSFIEGEQYF. The CDR3 DNA follows: TGTGCCAGCAGCTTCATCGAAGGCGAGCAGTACTTC.

This sequence joins TRBV11-3 and TRBJ2-5, with 7 bases that match TRBD2. With V trimmed by 1 base and J by 2 bases, 1 base remained unmatched. The CDR3 is 14 residues long. The germline V gene has CDR1 SGHNT and CDR2 YENEEA. This chain's CDR3 is CASSLGRGQETQYF. The CDR3 nucleotides are TGTGCCAGCAGCTTAGGGCGGGGGCAAGAGACCCAGTACTTC.

The J gene is TRBJ1-4, the V gene TRBV7-2; TRBD1 matches 7 bases. With 3 bases clipped from V and 7 bases from J, the junction kept 8 bases outside the gene matches. The CDR3 covers 15 residues. Germline CDR1 SGHTA, CDR2 FQGNSA. The CDR3 coding sequence is TGTGCCAGCAGCTTTGTAGGGGGCGCAGGTGAAAAACTGTTTTTT. This encodes CASSFVGGAGEKLFF.

This clonotype was counted between two and nine times. The chain combines TRBV15 with TRBJ2-3; D is unresolved. The V end was cut by 2 bases, the J end by 1 base, with 7 bases between. Germline-derived CDR1 and CDR2 are LNHNV and YYDKDF (reference sequence). The CDR3 loop spans 14 amino acids. CDR3 nucleotide sequence: TGTGCCACCAGCAGATCTGTGGGCACAGATACGCAGTATTTT. Protein: CATSRSVGTDTQYF.

This clonotype has a handful of counts. This chain connects TRBV5-1 to TRBJ2-2; the D gene is possibly TRBD1 (6 bases). Trimming cost V 4 bases and J 6 bases, with 16 bases left between them. The CDR3 length is 15 residues. Germline V CDR1 and CDR2: SGHRS, YFSETQ. DNA for the CDR3: TGCGCCAGCAGCGAGTTCACAGGGACCGCCGGGGAGCTGTTTTTT. As protein: CASSEFTGTAGELFF.

The CDR3 region has the DNA TGTGCCACCAGCAGCTTGGGCCCTACCCGAGAGACCCAGTACTTC. Protein: CATSSLGPTRETQYF. The chain uses TRBV15 and TRBJ2-5; no clear D gene. Trimming cost V 3 bases and J 4 bases, with 15 bases left between them. The germline V gene encodes CDR1 LNHNV and CDR2 YYDKDF (reference sequence). This CDR3 has 15 residues.

The chain has TRBV24-1 and TRBJ2-7; 7 nucleotides agree with TRBD2. This CDR3 comprises 15 residues. Trimming cost V 9 bases and J 0 bases; bases outside gene matches: 10. Per germline, CDR1 KGHDR and CDR2 SFDVKD. CDR3 sequence reads: CATVLERGSSYEQYF. The CDR3 bases are TGTGCCACCGTGCTAGAGCGGGGAAGCTCCTACGAGCAGTACTTC.

This chain's CDR3 is CASSISDSLLYEQYF. For the CDR3, the DNA is TGTGCCAGTAGTATCTCCGACAGTTTACTTTACGAGCAGTACTTC. This chain joins TRBV19 and TRBJ2-7; D perhaps matches TRBD1 (5 bases). The CDR3 has 15 residues. The V gene lost 3 bases and the J gene lost 4 bases, with 16 bases spanning the gap. Germline V gene lookup returns CDR1 LNHDA and CDR2 SQIVND (reference sequence). The whole variable domain, filled in from reference TRBV19 and TRBJ2-7, reads DGGITQSPKYLFRKEGQNVTLSCEQNLNHDAMYWYRQDPGQGLRLIYYSQIVNDFQKGDIAEGYSVSREKKESFPLTVTSAQKNPTAFYLCASSISDSLLYEQYFGPGTRLTVT.

There are a few counts of this clonotype. V and J are TRBV24-1 and TRBJ2-2, with 9 bases that match TRBD2. This CDR3 region has 17 residues. Germline CDR1 KGHDR, CDR2 SFDVKD. V lost 4 bases, J lost 7 bases, and 12 bases stayed unmatched. The CDR3 reads CATSDPIAGVTNGELFF. As DNA, the CDR3 is TGTGCCACCAGTGACCCCATAGCGGGAGTGACGAACGGGGAGCTGTTTTTT.

This clonotype was seen repeatedly, ten times or more. This chain connects TRBV7-2 to TRBJ2-1, with 11 bases fitting TRBD2. V lost 5 bases to trimming and J lost 3 bases; unmatched junction nucleotides: 9. This CDR3 is 17 amino acids long. CDR1 is SGHTA and CDR2 is FQGNSA in the germline V gene. The CDR3 DNA follows: TGTGCCAGCAGCCTCCGACTTCTAGCGGGGGGCTACAATGAGCAGTTCTTC. This codes for CASSLRLLAGGYNEQFF.

The chain carries TRBV15 and TRBJ2-1, with 11 bases lining up with TRBD1. CDR1 and CDR2 from the germline V gene are LNHNV and YYDKDF (reference sequence). V gave up 3 bases and J gave up 6 bases; unmatched junction bases: 7. The CDR3 sequence is 16 residues long. The CDR3 loop is CATSSPGQGVFNEQFF. The CDR3 DNA is TGTGCCACCAGCAGCCCGGGACAGGGGGTCTTCAATGAGCAGTTCTTC.

The chain uses TRBV2 and TRBJ1-2; 10 nucleotides agree with TRBD1. CDR3 size: 13 residues. Germline V gene sequence: CDR1 SNHLY, CDR2 FYNNEI. After removal of 4 bases from V and 13 bases from J, the junction contained 9 bases not matched to a gene. The CDR3 DNA reads as TGTGCCAGCAGTGGGCAGGAGGGACAGGGGCTCACCTTC. Translated: CASSGQEGQGLTF.

There are many counts of this clonotype. The gene calls are TRBV12-3 or TRBV12-4 and TRBJ2-5, with 10 bases identical to TRBD2. Unmatched junction bases numbered 14, after V lost 8 bases and J lost 5 bases. The CDR3 is made up of 16 amino acids. The CDR3 loop reads CASGAVGLAGVETQYF. DNA for the CDR3: TGTGCCAGCGGCGCGGTGGGGCTAGCGGGGGTGGAGACCCAGTACTTC.

This clonotype was counted many times. The chain employs TRBV6-1 and TRBJ1-5; tentative D call: TRBD1 (6 bases). The CDR3 is made up of 16 amino acids. V lost 4 bases and J lost 1, with 14 bases in between. CDR1 is MNHNS and CDR2 is SASEGT in the germline V gene. The CDR3 DNA sequence: TGTGCCAGCAGTGCAAAGACAGGTGGCAGCAATCAGCCCCAGCATTTT. It is translated as CASSAKTGGSNQPQHF.

The chain joins TRBV11-2 to TRBJ1-5; D not certain. Trimming removed 3 bases at V and 5 bases at J, with 5 bases between. The CDR3 runs 12 residues. CDR1 is SGHAT, CDR2 FQNNGV, per germline. This CDR3 is CASSFPYQPQHF. Here the CDR3 DNA reads TGTGCCAGCAGCTTCCCTTATCAGCCCCAGCATTTT. Variable domain in full (rest from reference TRBV11-2 and TRBJ1-5): EAGVAQSPRYKIIEKRQSVAFWCNPISGHATLYWYQQILGQGPKLLIQFQNNGVVDDSQLPKDRFSAERLKGVDSTLKIQPAKLEDSAVYLCASSFPYQPQHFGDGTRLSIL.